The 28 T cell receptor beta chains below come from one sample, sequenced in a study of shared clonotypes between healthy human individuals. Produced via immunoSEQ multiplex PCR; TCRdb's table is partial and in-frame only. The sample shows over 1.5 million clones, about 98% of them seen only once. The material sequenced was naive CD4+ T cells sorted from blood. Subset defined: CD45RA+ positively selected. Every receptor here comes from a man aged 25 to 40 in good health.

The CDR3 region is CASSVSAGELFF. Here the CDR3 DNA reads TGTGCCAGCAGTGTATCAGCCGGGGAGCTGTTTTTT. V gene TRBV28 combines with J gene TRBJ2-2, with D hard to call. Trimming removed 5 bases at V and 6 bases at J, with 7 bases between. The CDR3 spans 12 residues. CDR1 is MDHEN, CDR2 SYDVKM, per germline. Combining the CDR3 with reference TRBV28 and TRBJ2-2 gives the whole variable domain DVKVTQSSRYLVKRTGEKVFLECVQDMDHENMFWYRQDPGLGLRLIYFSYDVKMKEKGDIPEGYSVSREKKERFSLILESASTNQTSMYLCASSVSAGELFFGEGSRLTVL.

The chain recombines TRBV7-9 with TRBJ2-7, with 7 bases lining up with TRBD1. Germline V lookup: CDR1 SEHNR, CDR2 FQNEAQ (reference sequence). Trimming took 0 bases from V and 0 from J; bases not matched to a gene: 8. The CDR3 runs to 17 residues. CDR3 residues: CASSLASGQVRSYEQYF. In nucleotides, the CDR3 is TGTGCCAGCAGCTTAGCCTCCGGACAGGTTCGCTCCTACGAGCAGTACTTC.

This chain uses TRBV5-6 with TRBJ1-1, with 7 bases that match TRBD1. CDR3 size: 15 residues. J gave up 0 bases and V 0 bases, and 2 bases lay outside the gene matches. The germline gives CDR1 SGHDT, CDR2 YYEEEE. The DNA for the CDR3 is TGTGCCAGCAGCTTGGTGGGACAGCTGAACACTGAAGCTTTCTTT. Encoded protein: CASSLVGQLNTEAFF.

The chain recombines TRBV5-4 with TRBJ2-7, with 10 bases fitting TRBD2. Germline V CDR1 and CDR2: SGHNT, YYREEE (reference sequence). The CDR3 is 16 amino acids. Trimming cost V 1 base and J 4 bases; bases outside gene matches: 8. The CDR3 region is CASSLQTSGRGYEQYF. The CDR3 coding sequence is TGTGCCAGCAGCTTGCAGACGAGCGGGAGGGGGTACGAGCAGTACTTC.

This chain joins TRBV28 and TRBJ2-7; D may be TRBD1 (5 bases). The germline V gene encodes CDR1 MDHEN and CDR2 SYDVKM. CDR3 length: 13 residues. Deletions cut 7 bases from V and 0 bases from J, with 10 bases between. DNA for the CDR3: TGTGCCAGCACTACAGGTATCTCCTACGAGCAGTACTTC. Its translation: CASTTGISYEQYF.

The chain is built from TRBV30 and TRBJ1-4, with 8 nucleotides matching TRBD1. The junction had 15 bases not matched to a gene; V was cut back by 4 bases and J by 8 bases. The CDR3 contains 16 residues. Looked up from germline, CDR1 is GTSNPN and CDR2 is SVGIG (reference sequence). CDR3 in amino acids: CAWTRTGQGAGEKLFF. The CDR3 region has the DNA TGTGCCTGGACTAGGACAGGGCAGGGTGCGGGCGAAAAACTGTTTTTT.

The V and J genes are TRBV7-9 and TRBJ1-1; no reliable D call. Germline-derived CDR1 and CDR2 are SEHNR and FQNEAQ (reference sequence). Trimming shortened V by 3 bases and J by 2 bases, and 10 bases separated the two germline ends. The CDR3 extends over 14 amino acids. CDR3 nucleotides: TGTGCCAGCAGCTTGAGCAGGTCCAACACTGAAGCTTTCTTT. It yields the protein CASSLSRSNTEAFF.

A note on this clone: The junction shows a germline mismatch at one end, possibly a read error. The chain carries TRBV27 and TRBJ2-7, with D possibly being TRBD1 (6 bases). Germline-derived CDR1 and CDR2 are MNHEY and SMNVEV (reference sequence). The length of the CDR3 is 13 residues. CDR3 loop: CASSLFPRGHLGF. The CDR3 coding sequence is TGTGCCAGCAGTTTATTCCCCAGGGGACATCTGGGCTTC.

This rearrangement joins TRBV5-8 to TRBJ2-1, with 12 positions matching TRBD2. Per germline, CDR1 SGHTS and CDR2 YDEGEE. The CDR3 spans 15 residues. The V and J ends lost 0 bases and 8 bases, in that order; junction bases with no gene match: 3. The CDR3 DNA is TGTGCCAGCAGCTTGGTACTAGCGGGAGGCTATGAGCAGTTCTTC. The encoded protein is CASSLVLAGGYEQFF.

This rearrangement joins TRBV9 to TRBJ2-3; D is ambiguous. V gave up 7 bases and J gave up 3 bases, with 3 bases separating them. Germline loops: CDR1 SGDLS, CDR2 YYNGEE. The CDR3 runs 10 residues. The CDR3 loop is CASGTDTQYF. The CDR3 DNA sequence: TGTGCCAGCGGAACAGATACGCAGTATTTT.

Comments on this clone: The same CDR3 arises from other DNA sequences in this sample as well. The chain links TRBV18 to TRBJ2-7; D not certain. Trimming left V 3 bases short and J 0 bases short, with 6 bases between. From germline, CDR1 is KGHSH and CDR2 LQKENI. This CDR3 has 13 amino acids. The CDR3 is CASSPSSSYEQYF. DNA for the CDR3: TGTGCCAGCTCACCCTCCTCCTCCTACGAGCAGTACTTC.

As to this clone: Germline is not matched at one junction end, which may reflect a read error. The V and J genes are TRBV27 and TRBJ2-5, with D possibly called TRBD1 or TRBD2 (6 bases each). The CDR3 extends over 17 amino acids. Looked up from germline, CDR1 is MNHEY and CDR2 is SMNVEV (reference sequence). The CDR3: CASSLSGGLGYHETQYF. The CDR3 DNA reads TGTGCCAGCAGTTTATCAGGGGGGTTGGGGTACCACGAGACCCAGTACTTC.

The rearrangement joins TRBV7-2 to TRBJ2-1; possibly TRBD1 for D (8 bases). CDR1 is SGHTA and CDR2 is FQGNSA in the germline V gene. CDR3 size: 18 residues. V lost 4 bases to trimming and J lost 5 bases, with 24 bases between them. CDR3 nucleotide sequence: TGTGCCAGCAGCTCCCCCCGAACAACAGGGGGGGTCCACAATGAGCAGTTCTTC. Its protein product is CASSSPRTTGGVHNEQFF.

V is TRBV27 and J is TRBJ1-1, with D unresolved. V gave up 5 bases and J gave up 3 bases, with 10 bases separating them. The length of the CDR3 is 13 residues. CDR1 MNHEY and CDR2 SMNVEV come from the germline V gene (reference sequence). For the CDR3, the DNA is TGTGCCAGCAGTCTCCTTTCCTACACTGAAGCTTTCTTT. Translated: CASSLLSYTEAFF.

The rearrangement uses TRBV7-2 and TRBJ1-3, with 8 bases lining up with TRBD1. Trimming removed 4 bases from V and 2 bases from J; junction bases left unmatched: 7. Germline lookup yields CDR1 SGHTA and CDR2 FQGNSA. CDR3 size: 16 residues. The CDR3 loop is CASSSNRGKAGNTIYF. The CDR3 DNA sequence: TGTGCCAGCAGCTCGAACAGGGGGAAGGCTGGAAACACCATATATTTT.

This chain connects TRBV6-4 to TRBJ2-2; tentatively, D is TRBD2 (5 bases). The CDR3 covers 13 residues. In germline, CDR1 is MRHNA, CDR2 SNTAGT. Trimming left V 6 bases short and J 5 bases short, with 10 bases between. CDR3 loop: CASRGQRTGELFF. CDR3 sequence (DNA): TGTGCCAGCAGAGGCCAGCGGACCGGGGAGCTGTTTTTT.

V usage is TRBV28 and J usage is TRBJ2-7, with D possibly matching TRBD1 (6 bases). CDR3 length: 15 amino acids. V was clipped by 2 bases and J by 2 bases, with 13 bases between them. Germline loops: CDR1 MDHEN, CDR2 SYDVKM. The CDR3 bases are TGTGCCAGCAGTTTACTGGACAGACCAACCTACGAGCAGTACTTC. Translation: CASSLLDRPTYEQYF.

The gene calls are TRBV5-5 and TRBJ2-7, with 7 nucleotides matching TRBD1. Per germline, CDR1 SGHKS and CDR2 YYEKEE (reference sequence). The CDR3 loop spans 17 amino acids. V trimming: 0 bases; J trimming: 6 bases; junction bases outside the gene matches: 15. CDR3 sequence reads: CASSLGFWGQGVSEQYF. In DNA, the CDR3 is TGTGCCAGCAGCTTGGGCTTTTGGGGTCAGGGGGTAAGCGAGCAGTACTTC.

This chain links TRBV7-3 with TRBJ2-1; 11 nucleotides align to TRBD2. Germline CDR1 SGHTA, CDR2 FQGTGA. The V and J ends lost 5 bases and 8 bases, in that order; junction bases with no gene match: 8. The CDR3 consists of 15 residues. The CDR3 sequence is CASSATSGSRDEQFF. In nucleotides, the CDR3 is TGTGCCAGCAGCGCCACTAGCGGGAGTAGGGATGAGCAGTTCTTC.

This clone was seen once. The rearrangement uses TRBV4-1 and TRBJ1-5; D gene ambiguous. The germline CDR1 and CDR2 sequences are MGHRA and YSYEKL. Trimming left V 2 bases short and J 5 bases short, with 13 bases between. The CDR3 has 15 residues. The CDR3 DNA follows: TGCGCCAGCAGCCAATTGACCCAGGTGGATCAGCCCCAGCATTTT. Translated, it gives CASSQLTQVDQPQHF.

This chain connects TRBV30 to TRBJ2-6; 7 bases line up with TRBD1. Germline V lookup: CDR1 GTSNPN, CDR2 SVGIG (reference sequence). V was clipped by 1 base and J by 0 bases; unmatched bases: 12. The CDR3 contains 19 residues. The CDR3 nucleotides are TGTGCCTGGAGTGGTTGGAAGGACAGGACCTACTCTGGGGCCAACGTCCTGACTTTC. Its protein product is CAWSGWKDRTYSGANVLTF.

This clone was counted a single time. The chain employs TRBV30 and TRBJ2-3, with D possibly being TRBD1 (5 bases). Germline V gives CDR1 GTSNPN, CDR2 SVGIG (reference sequence). The CDR3 contains 13 residues. Trimming shortened V by 2 bases and J by 5 bases, and 11 bases separated the two germline ends. CDR3 loop: CAWSSDSLDTQYF. DNA of the CDR3: TGTGCCTGGAGTAGCGACAGCCTAGATACGCAGTATTTT.

In the case of this clone: Other DNA sequences in the same sample also yield this CDR3. The chain joins TRBV28 to TRBJ2-5; D is undetermined. The CDR3 is 12 residues long. Per germline, CDR1 MDHEN and CDR2 SYDVKM. With 2 bases removed from V and 1 base from J, the gap between germline ends came to 2 bases. The CDR3 bases are TGTGCCAGCAGTTTAACCCAAGAGACCCAGTACTTC. Translating it yields CASSLTQETQYF.

This chain links TRBV27 with TRBJ1-5, with TRBD1 identical over 10 bases. CDR1 is MNHEY and CDR2 is SMNVEV in the germline V gene (reference sequence). After removal of 5 bases from V and 2 bases from J, the junction contained 15 bases not matched to a gene. The CDR3 is 19 residues long. The CDR3 bases are TGTGCCAGCAGTCTACGCCGTGGGACAGGGGAGAGCGGCAATCAGCCCCAGCATTTT. The encoded protein is CASSLRRGTGESGNQPQHF.

This chain uses TRBV2 with TRBJ2-5, with a tentative D call TRBD2 (6 bases). V lost 7 bases and J lost 5, with 14 bases in between. The CDR3 runs 13 residues. Germline V gene lookup returns CDR1 SNHLY and CDR2 FYNNEI. This CDR3 is CASTPPGGETQYF. In nucleotides, the CDR3 is TGTGCCAGCACTCCTCCTGGGGGGGAGACCCAGTACTTC. Full variable domain (outside the CDR3, taken from reference TRBV2 and TRBJ2-5): EPEVTQTPSHQVTQMGQEVILRCVPISNHLYFYWYRQILGQKVEFLVSFYNNEISEKSEIFDDQFSVERPDGSNFTLKIRSTKLEDSAMYFCASTPPGGETQYFGPGTRLLVL.

The rearrangement links TRBV5-1 to TRBJ1-2; the D gene is possibly TRBD1 (5 bases). This CDR3 contains 13 residues. V dropped 4 bases and J dropped 7 bases, with 14 bases sitting between them. Germline CDR1 and CDR2: SGHRS and YFSETQ. This CDR3 is CASSATAGGGYTF. CDR3 coding DNA: TGCGCCAGCAGCGCGACAGCCGGGGGTGGCTACACCTTC.

The rearrangement links TRBV11-3 to TRBJ2-1; 12 bases agree with TRBD2. Trimming cost V 5 bases and J 6 bases; bases outside gene matches: 5. Germline-derived CDR1 and CDR2 are SGHNT and YENEEA. The length of the CDR3 is 15 residues. Here the CDR3 DNA reads TGTGCCAGCAGCAAAGGACTAGCGGGAAGCAATGAGCAGTTCTTC. As protein: CASSKGLAGSNEQFF.

This clone was recorded only once. The chain has TRBV7-9 and TRBJ2-7; 7 positions agree with TRBD2. Germline values: CDR1 SEHNR, CDR2 FQNEAQ (reference sequence). There are 14 residues in the CDR3. J lost 6 bases, V lost 5 bases, and 10 bases had no gene match. CDR3 bases: TGTGCCAGCAGCGATTCCGGGACTATCCCCGAGCAGTACTTC. Translation gives CASSDSGTIPEQYF.